This TCR beta chain was recorded in a study of T cell responses to AZD1222 COVID-19 vaccine. Points from the study as a whole: Spike-specific TCRs gained breadth and depth after people received two AZD1222 doses.

Produced via immunoSEQ multiplex PCR; TCRdb's table is partial and in-frame only. This sample has about 200,000 clones, with roughly nine tenths found just once. Germline assignment: CDR1 SGHAT and CDR2 FQDESV (reference sequence). V gave up 5 bases and J gave up 3 bases; unmatched junction bases: 6. The CDR3 loop spans 14 amino acids. Concerning this clone: The antigen remains undetermined.

V gene TRBV11-1 combines with J gene TRBJ1-2, with 7 bases fitting TRBD1. The source of this sequence is an adult who received the AZD1222 COVID-19 vaccine. Specimen: peripheral blood, collected 28 days after the second AZD1222 dose. The CDR3 spells CASSLTTGDYGYTF. The CDR3 DNA follows: TGTGCCAGCAGCCTAACTACAGGGGACTATGGCTACACCTTC.